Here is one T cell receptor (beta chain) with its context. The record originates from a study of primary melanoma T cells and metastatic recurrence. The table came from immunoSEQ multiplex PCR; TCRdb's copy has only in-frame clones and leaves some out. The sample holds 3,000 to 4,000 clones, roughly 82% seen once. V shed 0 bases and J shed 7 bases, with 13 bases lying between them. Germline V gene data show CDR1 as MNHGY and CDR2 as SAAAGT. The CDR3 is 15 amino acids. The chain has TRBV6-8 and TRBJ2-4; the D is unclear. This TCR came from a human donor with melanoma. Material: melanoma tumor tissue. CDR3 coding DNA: TGTGCCAGCAGTTACTCGATGAGGAGTGAGAACATTCAGTACTTC. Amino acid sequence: CASSYSMRSENIQYF.